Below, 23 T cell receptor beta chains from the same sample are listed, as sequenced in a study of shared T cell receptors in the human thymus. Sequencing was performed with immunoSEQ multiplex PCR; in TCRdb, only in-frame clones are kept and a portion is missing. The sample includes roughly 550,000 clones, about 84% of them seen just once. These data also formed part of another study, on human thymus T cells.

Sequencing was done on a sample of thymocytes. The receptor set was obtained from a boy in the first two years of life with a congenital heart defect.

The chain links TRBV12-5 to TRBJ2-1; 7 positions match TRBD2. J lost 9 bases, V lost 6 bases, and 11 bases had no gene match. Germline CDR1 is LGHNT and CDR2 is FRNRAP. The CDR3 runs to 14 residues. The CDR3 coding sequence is TGTGCTAGTGGCTCGGGGGAGGGCCTCTCTGAGCAGTTCTTC. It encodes CASGSGEGLSEQFF.

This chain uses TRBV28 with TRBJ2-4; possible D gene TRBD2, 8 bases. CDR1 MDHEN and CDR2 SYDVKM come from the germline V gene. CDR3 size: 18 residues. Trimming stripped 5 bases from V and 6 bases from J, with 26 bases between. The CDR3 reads CASSAGGDWDSGRNIQYF. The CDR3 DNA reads TGTGCCAGCAGTGCCGGGGGGGACTGGGACAGTGGGAGAAACATTCAGTACTTC.

The CDR3 DNA follows: TGTGCCAGCAGTTTGGTACCCGCACCCCCAGGTGAGCAGTACTTC. The encoded protein is CASSLVPAPPGEQYF. V is TRBV27 and J is TRBJ2-7; no clear D gene. The CDR3 spans 15 residues. The V gene lost 3 bases and the J gene lost 7 bases, with 19 bases spanning the gap. The germline V gene has CDR1 MNHEY and CDR2 SMNVEV (reference sequence).

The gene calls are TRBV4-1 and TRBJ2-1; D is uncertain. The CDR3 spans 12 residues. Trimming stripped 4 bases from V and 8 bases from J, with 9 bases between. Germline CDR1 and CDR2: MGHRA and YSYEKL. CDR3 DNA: TGCGCCAGCAGCCCGAAGCGCGATGAGCAGTTCTTC. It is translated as CASSPKRDEQFF.

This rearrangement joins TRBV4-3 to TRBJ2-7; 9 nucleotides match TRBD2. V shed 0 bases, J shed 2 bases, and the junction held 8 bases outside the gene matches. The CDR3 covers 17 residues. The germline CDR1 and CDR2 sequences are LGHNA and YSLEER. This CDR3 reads CASSQDTLTSGPYEQYF. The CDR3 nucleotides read TGCGCCAGCAGCCAAGATACTCTGACTAGCGGTCCCTACGAGCAGTACTTC.

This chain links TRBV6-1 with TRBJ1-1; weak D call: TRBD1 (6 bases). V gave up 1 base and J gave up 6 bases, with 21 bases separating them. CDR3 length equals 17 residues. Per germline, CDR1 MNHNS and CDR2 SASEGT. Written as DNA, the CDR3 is TGTGCCAGCAGTGAAGAGGAGCCATTACAGGGAGGGTCTGAAGCTTTCTTT. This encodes CASSEEEPLQGGSEAFF.

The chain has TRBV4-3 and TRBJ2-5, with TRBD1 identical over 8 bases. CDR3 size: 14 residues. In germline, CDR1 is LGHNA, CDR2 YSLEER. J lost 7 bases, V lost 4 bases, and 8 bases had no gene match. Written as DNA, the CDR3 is TGCGCCAGCAGCCCCACAGGGGGATCGGGGACCCAGTACTTC. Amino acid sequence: CASSPTGGSGTQYF.

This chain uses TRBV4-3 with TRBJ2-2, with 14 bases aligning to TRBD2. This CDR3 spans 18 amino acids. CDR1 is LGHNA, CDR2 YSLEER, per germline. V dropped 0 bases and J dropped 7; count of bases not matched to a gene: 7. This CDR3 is CASSQETSGRAPSGELFF. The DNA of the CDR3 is TGCGCCAGCAGCCAAGAGACTAGCGGGAGGGCCCCGAGCGGGGAGCTGTTTTTT.

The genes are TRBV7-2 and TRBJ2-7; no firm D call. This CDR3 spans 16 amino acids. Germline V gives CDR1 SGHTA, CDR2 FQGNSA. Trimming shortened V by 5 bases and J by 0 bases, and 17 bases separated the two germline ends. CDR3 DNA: TGTGCCAGCAGCCCAGACCTAGGAAAGACCTCCTACGAGCAGTACTTC. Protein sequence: CASSPDLGKTSYEQYF.

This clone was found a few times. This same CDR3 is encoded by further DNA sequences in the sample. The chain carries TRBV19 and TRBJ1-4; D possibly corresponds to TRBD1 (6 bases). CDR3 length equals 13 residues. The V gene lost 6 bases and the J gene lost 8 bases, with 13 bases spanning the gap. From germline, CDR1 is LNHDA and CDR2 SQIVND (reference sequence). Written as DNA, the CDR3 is TGTGCCAGTAGCCCAGGCGGGGGCGAAAAACTGTTTTTT. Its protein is CASSPGGGEKLFF.

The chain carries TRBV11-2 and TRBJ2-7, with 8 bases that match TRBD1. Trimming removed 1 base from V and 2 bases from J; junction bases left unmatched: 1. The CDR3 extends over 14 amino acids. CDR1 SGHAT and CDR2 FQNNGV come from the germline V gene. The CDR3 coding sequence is TGTGCCAGCAGCTTAGGGACAGGGACCTACGAGCAGTACTTC. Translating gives CASSLGTGTYEQYF.

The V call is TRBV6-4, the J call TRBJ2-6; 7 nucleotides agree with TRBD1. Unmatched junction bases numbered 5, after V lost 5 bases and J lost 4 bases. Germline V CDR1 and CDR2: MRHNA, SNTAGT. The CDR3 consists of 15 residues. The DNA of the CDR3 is TGTGCCAGCAGTTCCGGACAGGCGGGGGCCAACGTCCTGACTTTC. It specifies CASSSGQAGANVLTF.

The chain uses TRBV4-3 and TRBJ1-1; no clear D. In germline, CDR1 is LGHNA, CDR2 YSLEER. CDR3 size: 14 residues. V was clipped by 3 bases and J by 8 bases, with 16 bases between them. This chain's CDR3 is CASSHHPHSLEAFF. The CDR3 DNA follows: TGCGCCAGCAGCCACCACCCCCACTCCCTAGAAGCTTTCTTT.

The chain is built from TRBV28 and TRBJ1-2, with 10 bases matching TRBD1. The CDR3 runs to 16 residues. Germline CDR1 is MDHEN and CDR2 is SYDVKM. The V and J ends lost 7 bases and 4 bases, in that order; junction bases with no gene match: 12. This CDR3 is CASTTGQGTFFYGYTF. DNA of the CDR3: TGTGCCAGCACTACGGGACAGGGGACTTTCTTCTATGGCTACACCTTC.

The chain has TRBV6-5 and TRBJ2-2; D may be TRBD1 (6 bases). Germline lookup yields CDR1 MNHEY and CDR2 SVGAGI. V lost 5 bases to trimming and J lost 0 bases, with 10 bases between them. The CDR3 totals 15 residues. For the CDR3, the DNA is TGTGCCAGCAGTCCGGGACACGCGAACACCGGGGAGCTGTTTTTT. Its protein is CASSPGHANTGELFF.

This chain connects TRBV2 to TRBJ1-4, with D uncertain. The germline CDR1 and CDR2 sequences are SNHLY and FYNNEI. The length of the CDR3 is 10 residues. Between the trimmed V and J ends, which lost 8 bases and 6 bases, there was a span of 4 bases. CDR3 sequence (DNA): TGTGCCAGCTTAGATGAAAAACTGTTTTTT. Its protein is CASLDEKLFF.

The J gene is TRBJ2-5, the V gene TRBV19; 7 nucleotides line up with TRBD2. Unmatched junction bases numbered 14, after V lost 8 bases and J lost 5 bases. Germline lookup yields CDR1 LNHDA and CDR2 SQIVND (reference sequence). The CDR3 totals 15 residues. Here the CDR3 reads CASSLGGRPRETQYF. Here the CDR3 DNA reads TGTGCCAGTTCCCTCGGGGGGAGGCCCCGGGAGACCCAGTACTTC.

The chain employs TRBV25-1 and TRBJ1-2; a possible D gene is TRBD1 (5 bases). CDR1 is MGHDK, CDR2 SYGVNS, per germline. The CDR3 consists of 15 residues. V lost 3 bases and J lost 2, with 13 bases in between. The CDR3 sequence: CASSDHRNRNYGYTF. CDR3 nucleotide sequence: TGTGCCAGCAGTGACCACAGGAACCGAAACTATGGCTACACCTTC.

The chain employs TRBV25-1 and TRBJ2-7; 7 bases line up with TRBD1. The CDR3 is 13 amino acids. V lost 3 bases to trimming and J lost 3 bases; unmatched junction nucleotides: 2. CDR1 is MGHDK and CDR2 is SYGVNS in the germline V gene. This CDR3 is CASSDGTDYEQYF. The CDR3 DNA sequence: TGTGCCAGCAGTGACGGGACAGACTACGAGCAGTACTTC.

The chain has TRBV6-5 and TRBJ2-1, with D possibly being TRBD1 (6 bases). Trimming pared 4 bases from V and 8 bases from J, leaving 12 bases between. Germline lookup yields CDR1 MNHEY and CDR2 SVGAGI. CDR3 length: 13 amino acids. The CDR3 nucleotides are TGTGCCAGCAGTTCAGGGGAAGGCGATGAGCAGTTCTTC. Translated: CASSSGEGDEQFF.

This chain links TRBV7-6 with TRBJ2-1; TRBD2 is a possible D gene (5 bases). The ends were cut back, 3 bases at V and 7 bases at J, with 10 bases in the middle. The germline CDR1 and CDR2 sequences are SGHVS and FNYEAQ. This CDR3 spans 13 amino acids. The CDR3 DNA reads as TGTGCCAGCAGCTTCATCGGGATTAATGAGCAGTTCTTC. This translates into CASSFIGINEQFF.

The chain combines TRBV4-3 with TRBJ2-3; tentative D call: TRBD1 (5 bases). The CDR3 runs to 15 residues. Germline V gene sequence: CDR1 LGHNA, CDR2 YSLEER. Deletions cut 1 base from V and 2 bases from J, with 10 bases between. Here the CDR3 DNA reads TGCGCCAGCAGCCAAGGGTACAGGCCCACAGATACGCAGTATTTT. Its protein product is CASSQGYRPTDTQYF.

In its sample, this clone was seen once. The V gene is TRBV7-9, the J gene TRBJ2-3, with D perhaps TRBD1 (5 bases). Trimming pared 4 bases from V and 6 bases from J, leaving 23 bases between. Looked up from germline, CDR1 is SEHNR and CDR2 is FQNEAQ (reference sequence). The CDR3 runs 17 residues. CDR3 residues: CASSSESRAIRWDTQYF. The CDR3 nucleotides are TGTGCCAGCAGCTCAGAGAGCAGGGCTATCCGGTGGGATACGCAGTATTTT.